These T cell receptor beta chains were read from a single sample in a study of T cells expressing NK-cell markers. One entry per CDR3 protein, without DNA, is what TCRdb gives after re-calling the 5' RACE reads. The sample features approximately 550,000 distinct CDR3 sequences, with roughly 3.4% in its top ten. Sequencing was done on a sample of blood T cells: a sorted CD56 or NKG2C T cell subset, CD4+ or CD8+ T cells, or bulk PBMC T cells (not recorded which). The origin of the receptors is a man younger than 35 in good health. Each CDR3 is given with its conserved first and last residue.

J: TRBJ2-1; V: TRBV7-8; CDR3: CASSLLRVHNEQFF
J: TRBJ2-1; V: TRBV6-5; CDR3: CASSYASEYEQFF
J: TRBJ2-6; V: TRBV5-1; CDR3: CASSSTSGSPGANVLTF
J: TRBJ2-1; V: TRBV7-2; CDR3: CASSLLGPYEQFF
J: TRBJ2-1; V: TRBV7-8; CDR3: CASTVVREFNEQFF
J: TRBJ1-2; V: TRBV6-5; CDR3: CASRSGQGYAYGYTF
J: TRBJ2-5; V: TRBV3-1; CDR3: CASSQEHRARETQYF
J: TRBJ2-3; V: TRBV12-3/TRBV12-4; CDR3: CASSSSGSTDTQYF
J: TRBJ2-1; V: TRBV24-1; CDR3: CATSDLPRAASGSNEQFF
J: TRBJ2-2; V: TRBV27; CDR3: CASSPSSDPGGELFF
J: TRBJ2-4; V: TRBV7-2; CDR3: CASSPGTGKAKNIQYF
J: TRBJ2-3; V: TRBV5-5; CDR3: CASGFSTDTQYF
J: TRBJ1-3; V: TRBV6-5; CDR3: CASMGGQGNSGNTIYF
J: TRBJ2-3; V: TRBV4-3; CDR3: CASSQEKSSYTDTQYF
J: TRBJ2-1; V: TRBV20-1; CDR3: CSARDHGTSGFF
J: TRBJ2-3; V: TRBV6-1; CDR3: CASSERHDTQYF
J: TRBJ1-2; V: TRBV5-1; CDR3: CASSLDSYESYGYTF
J: TRBJ1-1; V: TRBV15; CDR3: CATSRPPGQGENTEAFF
J: TRBJ2-2; V: TRBV6-5; CDR3: CASSYGVDGELFF
J: TRBJ2-2; V: TRBV7-3; CDR3: CASSLIAAASGYTGELFF
J: TRBJ2-1; V: TRBV5-4; CDR3: CASSLRVGLAGVRAYNEQFF
J: TRBJ1-1; V: TRBV12-3/TRBV12-4; CDR3: CASSLGRVGVDTEAFF
J: TRBJ2-2; V: TRBV14; CDR3: CASSQELGDIYTGELFF
J: TRBJ2-1; V: TRBV10-1; CDR3: CATERGTESNEQFF
J: TRBJ2-2; V: TRBV11-2; CDR3: CASSFQRTGLGELFF
J: TRBJ2-1; V: TRBV12-3/TRBV12-4; CDR3: CASSLGDLYNEQFF
J: TRBJ2-1; V: TRBV7-3; CDR3: CASSLDRGLVAYNEQFF
J: TRBJ2-3; V: TRBV12-3/TRBV12-4; CDR3: CASSLVLLAGYSPDTQYF
J: TRBJ2-5; V: TRBV5-1; CDR3: CASGGSGETQYF
J: TRBJ1-1; V: TRBV12-3/TRBV12-4; CDR3: CASSLRLTNTEAFF
J: TRBJ1-6; V: TRBV20-1; CDR3: CSARGGRDGYNSPLHF
J: TRBJ1-1; V: TRBV15; CDR3: CATSRAGRSGEAFF
J: TRBJ2-7; V: TRBV10-3; CDR3: CAISEPGTGAVGTYEQYF
J: TRBJ2-3; V: TRBV5-1; CDR3: CASSLGPTDTQYF
J: TRBJ2-6; V: TRBV18; CDR3: CASSPPIQDSGANVLTF
J: TRBJ2-2; V: TRBV15; CDR3: CATSGLLTGELFF
J: TRBJ1-1; V: TRBV3-1; CDR3: CASSRQGTMNTEAFF
J: TRBJ2-1; V: TRBV5-1; CDR3: CASSLALGGLAGPGNEQFF
J: TRBJ1-1; V: TRBV5-1; CDR3: CASSLVGSDTEAFF
J: TRBJ2-1; V: TRBV4-3; CDR3: CASSQDPGHSSYNEQFF
J: TRBJ1-1; V: TRBV5-1; CDR3: CASSLDIGLMNTEAFF
J: TRBJ2-1; V: TRBV30; CDR3: CAWSVLQPKRESIFDEQFF
J: TRBJ2-3; V: TRBV29-1; CDR3: CSVNSGSSTDTQYF